This T cell receptor beta chain was identified during a study of Tregs in tolerant kidney transplant recipients. From germline, CDR1 is SGHRS and CDR2 YFSETQ. This CDR3 is built from 13 residues. The J segment lost 5 bases and the V segment lost 1 base, leaving 2 bases of the junction unmatched. For this clone: The CDR3 is cut off 3 residues early in the read; its end comes from the germline J gene.

Clones were sequenced by immunoSEQ multiplex PCR, and TCRdb holds only the in-frame ones, with some missing. In total, the table holds 45,000 to 55,000 clones. The TCR originated in a human donor who received a combined kidney and bone marrow transplant. V usage is TRBV5-1 and J usage is TRBJ2-5; 7 positions match TRBD2. The source material was CD4+ T cells from blood, sampled before the transplant. This CDR3 is CASSLRGEETQYF. The CDR3 DNA, read in part, is TGCGCCAGCAGCTTGCGGGGGGAGGAGACC.